The T cell receptor beta chain described here comes from a study of cytomegalovirus exposure and HLA in healthy donors. The study, taken as a whole, reports: Exclusion as indistinguishable affected some V segments, including TRBV6-2 and TRBV6-3. In a later analysis, productive TCRs from donors in an Asian-associated ancestry cluster reportedly carried fewer N-insertions than the cohort mean.

V lost 1 base and J lost 6, with 18 bases in between. The CDR3 is 17 amino acids. Germline-derived CDR1 and CDR2 are SNHLY and FYNNEI. Researchers ran the PCR with 60 Vbeta and 13 Jbeta primers. Only in-frame clones appear in the TCRdb table, and some are missing; sequencing was by immunoSEQ multiplex PCR. The sample carries 50,000 to 65,000 clones, less than 85% recorded once. Concerning this clone: Its cognate antigen is unknown.

The receptor was isolated from a woman aged 30 to 39 in good health and CMV-seronegative. The rearrangement uses TRBV2 and TRBJ2-2, with a weak D call TRBD2 (5 bases). The specimen was PBMCs. The CDR3 sequence: CASSEDLRPGGAGELFF. The CDR3 DNA reads TGTGCCAGCAGTGAAGATTTGCGGCCAGGAGGAGCCGGGGAGCTGTTTTTT.